This T cell receptor beta chain originates from a study of CD8 T cells in ankylosing spondylitis. Study results and caveats: Typical of ankylosing spondylitis blood, it appeared, was a TCR beta motif of under 10 highly homologous variants.

The germline CDR1 and CDR2 sequences are DFQATT and SNEGSKA (reference sequence). This CDR3 region has 12 residues. V shed 5 bases and J shed 0 bases, with 7 bases lying between them. TCRdb processed the 5' RACE reads anew with MiXCR; each CDR3 protein has one entry. The sample includes about 450,000 distinct CDR3 sequences, roughly a quarter of them seen just once. This clonotype occurred a few times. Its specificity is unknown. Sequenced: blood, either unsorted or a sorted T cell fraction (not recorded which). The sequence came from a male donor with ankylosing spondylitis. V usage is TRBV20-1 and J usage is TRBJ1-1, with unresolved D. The CDR3 DNA follows: TGCAGTGCTTACCCACTGAACACTGAAGCTTTCTTT. It yields the protein CSAYPLNTEAFF.